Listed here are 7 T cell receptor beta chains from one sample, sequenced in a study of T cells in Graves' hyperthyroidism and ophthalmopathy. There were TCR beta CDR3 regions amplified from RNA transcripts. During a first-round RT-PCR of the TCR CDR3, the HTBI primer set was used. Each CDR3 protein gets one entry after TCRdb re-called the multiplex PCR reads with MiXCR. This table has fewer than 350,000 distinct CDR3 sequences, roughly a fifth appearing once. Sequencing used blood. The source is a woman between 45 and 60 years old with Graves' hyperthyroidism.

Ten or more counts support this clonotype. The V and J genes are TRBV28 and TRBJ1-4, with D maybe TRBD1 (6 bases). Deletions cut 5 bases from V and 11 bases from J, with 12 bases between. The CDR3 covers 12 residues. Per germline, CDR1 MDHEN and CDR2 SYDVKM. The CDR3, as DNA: TGTGCCAGCAGTGAGAGGACAGTCAAACTGTTTTTT. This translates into CASSERTVKLFF.

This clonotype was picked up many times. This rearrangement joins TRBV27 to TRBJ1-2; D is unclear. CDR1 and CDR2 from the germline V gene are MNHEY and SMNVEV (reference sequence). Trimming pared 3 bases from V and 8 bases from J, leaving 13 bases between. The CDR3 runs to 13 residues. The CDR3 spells CASSLRGRWGYTF. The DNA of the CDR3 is TGTGCCAGCAGTTTGAGAGGTCGCTGGGGCTACACCTTC.

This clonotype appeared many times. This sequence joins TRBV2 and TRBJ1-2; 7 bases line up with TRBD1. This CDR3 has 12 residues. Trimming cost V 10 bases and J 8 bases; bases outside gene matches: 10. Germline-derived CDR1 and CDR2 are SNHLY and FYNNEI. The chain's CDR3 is CATTGVSRGYTF. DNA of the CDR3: TGTGCCACAACAGGGGTCTCTAGGGGCTACACCTTC.

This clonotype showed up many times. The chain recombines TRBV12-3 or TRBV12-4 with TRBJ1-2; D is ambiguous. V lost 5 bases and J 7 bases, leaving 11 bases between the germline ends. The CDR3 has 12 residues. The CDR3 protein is CASSPGSPGYTF. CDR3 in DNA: TGTGCCAGCAGTCCGGGGAGTCCTGGCTACACCTTC.

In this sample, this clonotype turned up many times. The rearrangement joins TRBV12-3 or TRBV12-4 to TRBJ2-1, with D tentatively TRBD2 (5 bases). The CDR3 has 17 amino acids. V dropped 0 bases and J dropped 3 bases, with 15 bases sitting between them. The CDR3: CASSLARSGFIYNEQFF. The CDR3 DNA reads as TGTGCCAGCAGTTTAGCCCGGTCGGGGTTTATCTACAATGAGCAGTTCTTC.

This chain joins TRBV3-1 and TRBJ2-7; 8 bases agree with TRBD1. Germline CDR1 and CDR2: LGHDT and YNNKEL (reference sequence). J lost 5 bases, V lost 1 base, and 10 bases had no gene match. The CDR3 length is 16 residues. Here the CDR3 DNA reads TGTGCCAGCAGCCAAGCCCTTGGCAGGGGGCAGGACGAGCAGTACTTC. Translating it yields CASSQALGRGQDEQYF.

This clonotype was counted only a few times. The DNA for the CDR3 is TGTGCCAGCAGCCCGGGACTATTAGCCTACGAGCAGTACTTC. It encodes CASSPGLLAYEQYF. V gene TRBV14 combines with J gene TRBJ2-7; 7 bases are a match to TRBD2. Germline V CDR1 and CDR2: SGHDN, FVKESK. J gave up 2 bases and V 4 bases, and 5 bases lay outside the gene matches. The CDR3 extends over 14 amino acids.